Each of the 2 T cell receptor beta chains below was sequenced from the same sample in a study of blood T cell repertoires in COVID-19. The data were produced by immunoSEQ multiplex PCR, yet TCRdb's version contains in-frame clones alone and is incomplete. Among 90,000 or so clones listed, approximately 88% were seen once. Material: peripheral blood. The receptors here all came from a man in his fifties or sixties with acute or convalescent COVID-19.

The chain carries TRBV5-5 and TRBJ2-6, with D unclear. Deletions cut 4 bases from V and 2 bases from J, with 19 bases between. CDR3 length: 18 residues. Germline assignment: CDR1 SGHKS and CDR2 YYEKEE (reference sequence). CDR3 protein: CASSPRVSLFAGANVLTF. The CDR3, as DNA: TGTGCCAGCAGCCCGAGAGTGAGTTTATTCGCTGGGGCCAACGTCCTGACTTTC.

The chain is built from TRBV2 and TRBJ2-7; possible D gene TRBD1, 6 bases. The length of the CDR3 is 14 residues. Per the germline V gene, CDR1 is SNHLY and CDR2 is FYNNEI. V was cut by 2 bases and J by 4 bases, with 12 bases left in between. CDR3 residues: CASSEPGQPYEQYF. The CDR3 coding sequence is TGTGCCAGCAGTGAACCGGGACAACCTTACGAGCAGTACTTC.